The T cell receptor (beta chain) described here comes from a study of CD4+ T cells in melanoma. TCRdb's copy holds only in-frame clones and misses some; the assay was immunoSEQ multiplex PCR. The sample lists around 100,000 clones, around 92% occurring once. With regard to this clone: What it binds is unknown.

The study, taken as a whole, reports: Diverse differentiation states were reported for melanoma neoantigen-specific CD4+ T cells. CD8+ T cell, macrophage and B cell function reportedly correlated with neoantigen-specific CD4+ T cells.

Germline values: CDR1 SNHLY, CDR2 FYNNEI. The CDR3 consists of 11 residues. The sequence was obtained from a human donor with melanoma. The rearrangement joins TRBV2 to TRBJ2-5; perhaps TRBD1 as D (6 bases). The J call may not be correct, given that the DNA end is closer to TRBJ2-7. The sequencing sample was made of peripheral blood. The CDR3 protein is CASSAGDEQYF. DNA for the CDR3: TGTGCCAGCAGTGCAGGGGACGAGCAGTACTTC.